The T cell receptor (beta chain) under discussion was sequenced for a study of control samples from healthy donors and cancer patients. Here immunoSEQ multiplex PCR was the method, and the copy in TCRdb shows in-frame clones only, minus some. The sample shows roughly 150,000 clones, 93% of them seen only once. CDR3 size: 21 residues. The gene calls are TRBV21-1 and TRBJ2-1; the listed D gene, TRBD1, was not tested against the DNA. TRBV21-1 constitutes a pseudogene. Material for sequencing was blood. The receptor was derived from a middle-aged man in good health. The DNA for the CDR3 is TGTGCCAGCACCAAAAGGAAGAGGGACAGGTCCCCCTTAATTTCCTACAATGAGCAGTTCTTC. This gives the protein CASTKRKRDRSPLISYNEQFF.